These 30 T cell receptor beta chains were all obtained from the same sample, sequenced in a study of blood T cells in healthy people across ages. Combining a sample-barcoded 5' primer with a J-beta primer mix, a second PCR ran for roughly 6 to 11 cycles. TCRdb recomputed calls from the 5' RACE reads with MiXCR, one row per CDR3 protein. The sample yields about 1.6 million distinct CDR3 sequences, about 32% seen once. Specimen: blood. These TCRs come from a woman in her 30s in good health.

The chain carries TRBV6-5 and TRBJ2-3; a possible D gene is TRBD2 (6 bases). This CDR3 comprises 14 residues. CDR1 and CDR2 from the germline V gene are MNHEY and SVGAGI. Trimming removed 11 bases from V and 2 bases from J, with 17 bases in between. CDR3 protein: CARPPLAPTDTQYF. CDR3 DNA sequence: TGTGCCCGCCCCCCCCTAGCGCCCACAGATACGCAGTATTTT.

The rearrangement links TRBV20-1 to TRBJ1-4, with unresolved D. This CDR3 spans 15 amino acids. CDR1 is DFQATT and CDR2 is SNEGSKA in the germline V gene (reference sequence). Trimming cost V 0 bases and J 10 bases, with 18 bases left between them. CDR3 in DNA: TGCAGTGCTAGAGAAATAGGGCAGGCGCCTCGAAAACTGTTTTTT. Its translation: CSAREIGQAPRKLFF.

This clonotype was counted between two and nine times. This may come from a read error, since a much larger clone is one base off. The CDR3 DNA reads TGTGCCAGCAGTTATAGCGGGAGGAACACCGGGGAGCGGTTTTTT. Translating it yields CASSYSGRNTGERFF. The chain uses TRBV12-3 or TRBV12-4 and TRBJ2-2, with TRBD2 matching over 10 bases. This CDR3 comprises 15 residues.

This clonotype was detected ten times or more. This rearrangement joins TRBV4-1 to TRBJ2-3; 12 bases line up with TRBD1. V lost 4 bases and J lost 3; bases outside the gene matches: 5. CDR1 MGHRA and CDR2 YSYEKL come from the germline V gene. The CDR3 length is 16 residues. The CDR3 sequence: CASSLPGQGATDTQYF. CDR3 DNA: TGCGCCAGCAGCCTTCCGGGACAGGGGGCGACAGATACGCAGTATTTT.

This clonotype was detected many times. The V and J genes are TRBV11-2 and TRBJ2-7; 7 nucleotides agree with TRBD2. CDR3 length: 14 amino acids. V trimming: 5 bases; J trimming: 6 bases; junction bases outside the gene matches: 10. CDR1 and CDR2 (germline): SGHAT, FQNNGV. CDR3 in amino acids: CASSPLGGSFEQYF. As DNA, the CDR3 is TGTGCCAGCAGCCCTTTAGGCGGGAGTTTCGAGCAGTACTTC. Full variable domain (remainder filled in from reference TRBV11-2 and TRBJ2-7): EAGVAQSPRYKIIEKRQSVAFWCNPISGHATLYWYQQILGQGPKLLIQFQNNGVVDDSQLPKDRFSAERLKGVDSTLKIQPAKLEDSAVYLCASSPLGGSFEQYFGPGTRLTVT.

V usage is TRBV9 and J usage is TRBJ1-1, with D tentatively TRBD1 (5 bases). Germline-derived CDR1 and CDR2 are SGDLS and YYNGEE. Trimming took off 0 bases at V and 2 bases at J, with 8 bases between the two ends. The CDR3 loop spans 14 amino acids. The CDR3 sequence: CASSVGTLNTEAFF. CDR3 coding DNA: TGTGCCAGCAGCGTAGGGACATTAAACACTGAAGCTTTCTTT.

The chain is built from TRBV11-2 and TRBJ1-4; possibly TRBD1 for D (6 bases). Germline values: CDR1 SGHAT, CDR2 FQNNGV. The CDR3 contains 14 residues. V lost 3 bases and J 8 bases, leaving 13 bases between the germline ends. Here the CDR3 DNA reads TGTGCCAGCAGCTTCGGAGTACAGGGCGAAAAACTGTTTTTT. The encoded protein is CASSFGVQGEKLFF. Supplemented by reference TRBV11-2 and TRBJ1-4, the full variable domain reads EAGVAQSPRYKIIEKRQSVAFWCNPISGHATLYWYQQILGQGPKLLIQFQNNGVVDDSQLPKDRFSAERLKGVDSTLKIQPAKLEDSAVYLCASSFGVQGEKLFFGSGTQLSVL.

The sample holds a few counts of this clonotype. The rearrangement joins TRBV6-2 or TRBV6-3 to TRBJ1-2; D remains unclear. The CDR3 has 15 residues. V lost 1 base, J lost 6 bases, and 15 bases lay in between. Germline loops: CDR1 MNHEY, CDR2 SVGEGT. Written as DNA, the CDR3 is TGTGCCAGCAGTTACTTGTCCGGAGGGAGGAATGGCTACACCTTC. It encodes CASSYLSGGRNGYTF.

The chain employs TRBV20-1 and TRBJ1-1; TRBD1 matches 9 bases. Germline V gene data show CDR1 as DFQATT and CDR2 as SNEGSKA (reference sequence). The length of the CDR3 is 16 residues. The junction had 7 bases not matched to a gene; V was cut back by 2 bases and J by 0 bases. The CDR3 region has the DNA TGCAGTGCTAGACTGTGGACAGGGGAGCTGAACACTGAAGCTTTCTTT. This sequence encodes CSARLWTGELNTEAFF.

This sequence joins TRBV20-1 and TRBJ2-1, with D maybe TRBD1 (6 bases). CDR1 and CDR2 from the germline V gene are DFQATT and SNEGSKA (reference sequence). The V end lost 6 bases, the J end lost 9 bases, and 18 bases lay between the germline ends. The CDR3 has 13 amino acids. The CDR3 sequence: CSAGTPGFPEQFF. In DNA form, the CDR3 reads TGCAGTGCAGGGACACCCGGCTTCCCTGAGCAGTTCTTC.

The CDR3 sequence is CASSTGDRGVSNQPQHF. CDR3 nucleotides: TGTGCCAGCAGCACCGGGGACAGGGGGGTGAGCAATCAGCCCCAGCATTTT. The chain couples TRBV7-9 to TRBJ1-5, with TRBD1 identical over 11 bases. V shed 5 bases and J 1 base; nucleotides not matched to a gene: 7. The germline V gene encodes CDR1 SEHNR and CDR2 FQNEAQ (reference sequence). The CDR3 is made up of 17 amino acids.

This clonotype has more than one count but fewer than ten. The rearrangement links TRBV28 to TRBJ2-2; the D gene is possibly TRBD2 (5 bases). V gave up 4 bases and J gave up 5 bases, with 14 bases separating them. CDR1 and CDR2 (germline): MDHEN, SYDVKM. This CDR3 has 15 amino acids. The CDR3 loop is CASSSAEEETGELFF. The CDR3 DNA is TGTGCCAGCAGTTCCGCGGAGGAGGAGACCGGGGAGCTGTTTTTT.

The gene calls are TRBV20-1 and TRBJ1-1; 7 nucleotides line up with TRBD1. The germline V gene has CDR1 DFQATT and CDR2 SNEGSKA (reference sequence). The CDR3 spans 15 residues. J gave up 4 bases and V 0 bases, and 8 bases lay outside the gene matches. The CDR3 is CSARDHYRGVTEAFF. The CDR3 DNA is TGCAGTGCTAGAGATCATTACAGGGGTGTCACTGAAGCTTTCTTT.

The J gene is TRBJ1-1, the V gene TRBV28; weak D call: TRBD1 (6 bases). V lost 3 bases and J lost 8, with 13 bases in between. The CDR3 is made up of 13 amino acids. Germline lookup yields CDR1 MDHEN and CDR2 SYDVKM. The CDR3 here is CASSFRGAGEAFF. The CDR3, as DNA: TGTGCCAGCAGTTTCCGGGGGGCTGGCGAAGCTTTCTTT.

In this sample, this clonotype turned up a few times. The rearrangement uses TRBV5-1 and TRBJ2-5, with a weak D call TRBD1 (6 bases). Between the trimmed V and J ends, which lost 5 bases and 2 bases, there was a span of 19 bases. Germline V gene sequence: CDR1 SGHRS, CDR2 YFSETQ. The CDR3 length is 16 residues. CDR3 protein: CASRAGAPPTQETQYF. The CDR3 DNA is TGCGCCAGCAGAGCAGGGGCCCCACCAACGCAAGAGACCCAGTACTTC.

The V call is TRBV5-1, the J call TRBJ2-1, with D possibly being TRBD1 or TRBD2 (5 bases each). The germline CDR1 and CDR2 sequences are SGHRS and YFSETQ. The CDR3 sequence is 12 residues long. CDR3 residues: CAIRGAGNEQFF. Written as DNA, the CDR3 is TGCGCTATACGAGGGGCCGGGAATGAGCAGTTCTTC.

The chain is built from TRBV20-1 and TRBJ1-2; tentative D call: TRBD1 (6 bases). The germline gives CDR1 DFQATT, CDR2 SNEGSKA (reference sequence). With 0 bases removed from V and 0 bases from J, the gap between germline ends came to 14 bases. CDR3 length: 16 amino acids. The CDR3: CSAREREQGTNYGYTF. CDR3 DNA sequence: TGCAGTGCTAGAGAGAGGGAGCAGGGGACTAACTATGGCTACACCTTC.

Notes on this clonotype: At one end the junction does not follow the germline gene, possibly because of a read error. The rearrangement uses TRBV3-1 and TRBJ2-7; 12 nucleotides agree with TRBD2. Germline CDR1 and CDR2: LGHDT and YNNKEL (reference sequence). The CDR3 contains 16 residues. The CDR3 sequence: CASSYLAGGPQYGQYF. CDR3 bases: TGTGCCAGCAGCTACCTAGCGGGAGGGCCTCAATACGGGCAGTACTTC.

The CDR3 loop is CSARGELGEAFF. The CDR3 DNA reads as TGCAGTGCTAGAGGAGAGCTTGGGGAAGCTTTCTTT. The chain has TRBV20-1 and TRBJ1-1; D gene uncertain. Germline assignment: CDR1 DFQATT and CDR2 SNEGSKA (reference sequence). CDR3 size: 12 residues. V gave up 1 base and J gave up 8 bases, with 11 bases separating them.

This chain joins TRBV18 and TRBJ2-7; D not certain. The CDR3 sequence is 14 residues long. The V gene lost 7 bases and the J gene lost 5 bases, with 18 bases spanning the gap. Germline-derived CDR1 and CDR2 are KGHSH and LQKENI. The CDR3 here is CASLPVPTSDEQYF. CDR3 nucleotide sequence: TGTGCCAGCTTACCTGTACCGACAAGCGACGAGCAGTACTTC.

This clonotype was seen only a few times. This sequence joins TRBV20-1 and TRBJ2-7, with a possible D match to TRBD2 (6 bases). Trimming removed 3 bases from V and 1 base from J, with 16 bases in between. The CDR3 totals 15 residues. Germline-derived CDR1 and CDR2 are DFQATT and SNEGSKA (reference sequence). In nucleotides, the CDR3 is TGCAGTGCTAGTAACGTGGGACTTCAATCCTACGAGCAGTACTTC. Its translation is CSASNVGLQSYEQYF.

This chain connects TRBV7-2 to TRBJ1-2, with D uncertain. The CDR3 covers 13 residues. Trimming pared 3 bases from V and 8 bases from J, leaving 13 bases between. Germline CDR1 reads SGHTA; CDR2 reads FQGNSA. The chain's CDR3 is CASSFSLSTGYTF. CDR3 DNA: TGTGCCAGCAGCTTCTCCCTCTCGACCGGCTACACCTTC.

The chain joins TRBV20-1 to TRBJ2-1, with no clear D. In germline, CDR1 is DFQATT, CDR2 SNEGSKA (reference sequence). This CDR3 is 13 amino acids long. V lost 2 bases and J lost 2, with 7 bases in between. The CDR3 loop is CSARISPYNEQFF. The CDR3 nucleotides read TGCAGTGCTAGAATTAGCCCCTACAATGAGCAGTTCTTC.

The chain combines TRBV13 with TRBJ2-5, with D unclear. Germline CDR1 is PRHDT and CDR2 is FYEKMQ (reference sequence). V lost 4 bases to trimming and J lost 4 bases, with 7 bases between them. The CDR3 is 12 amino acids. The CDR3, as DNA: TGTGCCAGCAGCTCTCAGATAGAGACCCAGTACTTC. This gives the protein CASSSQIETQYF.

This clonotype was detected only a few times. The V call is TRBV4-2, the J call TRBJ2-7; D uncertain. Trimming cost V 4 bases and J 7 bases, with 14 bases left between them. Germline assignment: CDR1 LGHNA and CDR2 YNFKEQ. The CDR3 spans 13 residues. CDR3 loop: CASSLFHSQEQYF. DNA of the CDR3: TGTGCCAGCAGCCTGTTTCACAGCCAGGAGCAGTACTTC.

The CDR3 spells CASSYDRVQPQHF. DNA for the CDR3: TGTGCCAGCAGTTACGACAGGGTCCAGCCCCAGCATTTT. V is TRBV6-5 and J is TRBJ1-5; 7 bases map to TRBD1. Trimming took 2 bases from V and 7 from J; bases not matched to a gene: 2. Germline V gene sequence: CDR1 MNHEY, CDR2 SVGAGI. The CDR3 covers 13 residues.

This clonotype came up a few times. This rearrangement joins TRBV20-1 to TRBJ1-4; the D gene is possibly TRBD1 (5 bases). Germline CDR1 reads DFQATT; CDR2 reads SNEGSKA (reference sequence). This CDR3 is 17 amino acids long. Trimming removed 3 bases from V and 7 bases from J, with 24 bases in between. CDR3 coding DNA: TGCAGTGCTAGCCTCGACCGGGCCGAGGGAAGGGGTGAAAAACTGTTTTTT. This translates into CSASLDRAEGRGEKLFF.

A remark on this clonotype: A much more abundant neighbour one base away suggests this may be a read error. The chain employs TRBV10-3 and TRBJ2-1, with TRBD1 matching over 7 bases. The CDR3 sequence is 14 residues long. Germline assignment: CDR1 ENHRY and CDR2 SYGVKD. Trimming at V came to 9 bases and at J to 2 bases, leaving 7 bases not matched to a gene. For the CDR3, the DNA is TGTGCCATTGGAGAGGGGGCGGCCTACAATGAGCAGTTCTTC. Translated: CAIGEGAAYNEQFF.

This chain links TRBV15 with TRBJ2-7; no clear D gene. The CDR3 length is 14 residues. Germline lookup yields CDR1 LNHNV and CDR2 YYDKDF (reference sequence). V lost 0 bases to trimming and J lost 1 base, with 7 bases between them. The CDR3 DNA sequence: TGTGCCACCAGCAGAGATCCAACATCCTACGAGCAGTACTTC. Translating gives CATSRDPTSYEQYF.

This clonotype has a handful of counts. The chain couples TRBV6-5 to TRBJ2-7; D unclear. V gave up 5 bases and J gave up 4 bases, with 18 bases separating them. The germline CDR1 and CDR2 sequences are MNHEY and SVGAGI. The CDR3 covers 15 residues. In DNA, the CDR3 is TGTGCCAGCAGTAACCCGGTGAACGGCAGGTACGAGCAGTACTTC. Protein product: CASSNPVNGRYEQYF.